The 24 T cell receptor beta chains below were found in one sample sequenced in a study of CD8 T cells in Susac syndrome. Random hexamers were used to reverse transcribe the RNA input (roughly 0.5 to 1 ug). TCRdb re-derived calls from the immunoSEQ multiplex PCR reads in MiXCR, one entry per CDR3 protein. The sample shows some 120,000 distinct CDR3 sequences, around nine tenths of them seen only once. The sequencing input was CD8+ T cells from PBMCs. The receptors derive from a human donor with multiple sclerosis.

V is TRBV9 and J is TRBJ2-7; D is unclear. Germline assignment: CDR1 SGDLS and CDR2 YYNGEE. The CDR3 sequence is 14 residues long. Trimming took 0 bases from V and 3 from J, leaving 10 bases between them. CDR3 protein: CASSVEARSYEQYF. The CDR3 bases are TGTGCCAGCAGCGTAGAAGCGAGAAGCTACGAGCAGTACTTC.

V is TRBV18 and J is TRBJ2-3, with 8 positions matching TRBD2. V was pared by 7 bases and J by 4 bases, with 7 bases of the junction left unmatched. Germline V gives CDR1 KGHSH, CDR2 LQKENI. The CDR3 is made up of 14 amino acids. CDR3 in DNA: TGTGCCAGCTATAGCGGGACGGGGGCAGATACGCAGTATTTT. It encodes CASYSGTGADTQYF.

The chain has TRBV6-5 and TRBJ1-3; D possibly corresponds to TRBD1 (5 bases). This CDR3 has 18 residues. V lost 2 bases and J 1 base, leaving 18 bases between the germline ends. The germline CDR1 and CDR2 sequences are MNHEY and SVGAGI. The CDR3 spells CASSYLQGLEGSGNTIYF. In DNA, the CDR3 is TGTGCCAGCAGTTACCTGCAGGGTTTAGAGGGTTCTGGAAACACCATATATTTT.

The chain joins TRBV30 to TRBJ1-1; D possibly corresponds to TRBD1 (6 bases). V gave up 3 bases and J gave up 11 bases, with 13 bases separating them. Per germline, CDR1 GTSNPN and CDR2 SVGIG (reference sequence). This CDR3 has 11 amino acids. CDR3 region: CAWREGGSAFF. In nucleotides, the CDR3 is TGTGCCTGGAGGGAAGGGGGTAGCGCTTTCTTT.

This clonotype came up once. The chain employs TRBV24-1 and TRBJ1-4; D is perhaps TRBD1 (5 bases). Deletions cut 3 bases from V and 5 bases from J, with 12 bases between. This CDR3 has 15 residues. Germline lookup yields CDR1 KGHDR and CDR2 SFDVKD. The CDR3 DNA is TGTGCCACCAGTGATGGGGGGGGAGAGAATGAAAAACTGTTTTTT. It specifies CATSDGGGENEKLFF.

The V gene is TRBV12-3 or TRBV12-4, the J gene TRBJ2-2, with 8 positions matching TRBD2. The CDR3 sequence is 14 residues long. V dropped 5 bases and J dropped 6; count of bases not matched to a gene: 5. The DNA for the CDR3 is TGTGCCAGCAGTCCGGGGGGGCTCCCCGGGGAGCTGTTTTTT. Its protein product is CASSPGGLPGELFF.

The chain is built from TRBV18 and TRBJ2-1; maybe TRBD2 (5 bases). The V end was cut by 0 bases, the J end by 7 bases, with 13 bases between. The CDR3 consists of 15 residues. Per germline, CDR1 KGHSH and CDR2 LQKENI. The CDR3 spells CASSPPVRAKNEQFF. CDR3 DNA sequence: TGTGCCAGCTCACCACCGGTGCGGGCGAAAAATGAGCAGTTCTTC.

This chain connects TRBV7-8 to TRBJ1-2; D might be TRBD1 (6 bases). Germline V gives CDR1 SGHVS, CDR2 FQNEAQ. V was cut by 10 bases and J by 4 bases, with 16 bases left in between. The CDR3 is 13 amino acids. The CDR3 sequence is CATLGGSSYGYTF. The CDR3 region has the DNA TGTGCCACCCTAGGGGGGAGCAGCTATGGCTACACCTTC.

The rearrangement links TRBV6-2 or TRBV6-3 to TRBJ2-5, with a weak D call TRBD1 (5 bases). The V end was cut by 0 bases, the J end by 5 bases, with 10 bases between. Germline assignment: CDR1 MNHEY and CDR2 SVGEGT. The CDR3 totals 14 residues. CDR3 in DNA: TGTGCCAGCAGTTACTCGTCAGGGCTGGAGACCCAGTACTTC. Translating gives CASSYSSGLETQYF.

This clonotype occurred once. The chain recombines TRBV6-5 with TRBJ2-1; 7 nucleotides line up with TRBD2. Germline V CDR1 and CDR2: MNHEY, SVGAGI. Trimming took 0 bases from V and 2 from J; bases not matched to a gene: 1. The CDR3 covers 15 residues. The CDR3 nucleotides are TGTGCCAGCAGTTACTCCGGGGGGACCTACAATGAGCAGTTCTTC. Protein: CASSYSGGTYNEQFF.

This rearrangement joins TRBV2 to TRBJ1-4; a possible D gene is TRBD1 (5 bases). Trimming left V 7 bases short and J 4 bases short, with 13 bases between. The CDR3 is 14 residues long. The germline V gene encodes CDR1 SNHLY and CDR2 FYNNEI. CDR3: CASTSRQINEKLFF. CDR3 in DNA: TGTGCCAGCACGAGCCGACAGATTAATGAAAAACTGTTTTTT. Combining the CDR3 with reference TRBV2 and TRBJ1-4 gives the whole variable domain EPEVTQTPSHQVTQMGQEVILRCVPISNHLYFYWYRQILGQKVEFLVSFYNNEISEKSEIFDDQFSVERPDGSNFTLKIRSTKLEDSAMYFCASTSRQINEKLFFGSGTQLSVL.

The CDR3 region is CASSRGGELSGELFF. The CDR3 DNA reads TGTGCCAGCAGCCGAGGCGGGGAGTTGTCCGGGGAGCTGTTTTTT. The chain uses TRBV5-4 and TRBJ2-2; TRBD2 is a possible D gene (6 bases). From germline, CDR1 is SGHNT and CDR2 YYREEE (reference sequence). V was shortened by 4 bases and J by 6 bases, with 16 bases between the two germline ends. This CDR3 contains 15 residues.

The table lists this clonotype with a count of one. At one end the junction does not follow the germline gene, possibly because of a read error. The rearrangement uses TRBV11-2 and TRBJ2-7; D assignment may be TRBD1 or TRBD2 (5 bases each). In germline, CDR1 is SGHAT, CDR2 FQNNGV. The CDR3 sequence is 11 residues long. The CDR3 nucleotides are TGTGCCAGCAGCTCTATATACCGGGACGACTTC. It specifies CASSSIYRDDF.

This chain uses TRBV19 with TRBJ2-7; D gene ambiguous. The CDR3 totals 16 residues. Trimming took off 6 bases at V and 0 bases at J, with 18 bases between the two ends. Germline V CDR1 and CDR2: LNHDA, SQIVND (reference sequence). The CDR3 DNA follows: TGTGCCAGTAGCCCCATGGTGGAACAGAACTCCTACGAGCAGTACTTC. As protein: CASSPMVEQNSYEQYF. Full variable domain (missing parts from reference TRBV19 and TRBJ2-7): DGGITQSPKYLFRKEGQNVTLSCEQNLNHDAMYWYRQDPGQGLRLIYYSQIVNDFQKGDIAEGYSVSREKKESFPLTVTSAQKNPTAFYLCASSPMVEQNSYEQYFGPGTRLTVT.

V and J are TRBV20-1 and TRBJ2-6; no reliable D call. CDR3 length: 13 residues. Germline CDR1 reads DFQATT; CDR2 reads SNEGSKA (reference sequence). V lost 8 bases and J 0 bases, leaving 8 bases between the germline ends. The CDR3 DNA reads as TGCAGTACTACTACCTCTGGGGCCAACGTCCTGACTTTC. This encodes CSTTTSGANVLTF.

The V gene is TRBV9, the J gene TRBJ2-3, with 9 positions matching TRBD2. The CDR3 covers 15 residues. The ends lost 4 bases at V and 4 bases at J; junction bases unmatched: 7. CDR1 and CDR2 (germline): SGDLS, YYNGEE. CDR3: CASSPLAGVSDTQYF. The CDR3 DNA reads as TGTGCCAGCAGCCCGTTAGCGGGAGTATCAGATACGCAGTATTTT.

The chain has TRBV27 and TRBJ2-3; 8 nucleotides align to TRBD2. There are 15 residues in the CDR3. V gave up 3 bases and J gave up 2 bases; unmatched junction bases: 4. From germline, CDR1 is MNHEY and CDR2 SMNVEV (reference sequence). The chain's CDR3 is CASSFLAGITDTQYF. For the CDR3, the DNA is TGTGCCAGCAGTTTCCTAGCGGGTATCACAGATACGCAGTATTTT.

The chain links TRBV30 to TRBJ2-1; 7 positions match TRBD2. This CDR3 region has 14 residues. J was trimmed by 3 bases and V by 4 bases; bases with no gene match: 6. Germline-derived CDR1 and CDR2 are GTSNPN and SVGIG (reference sequence). CDR3 amino acids: CAWNAGEGYNEQFF. CDR3 coding DNA: TGTGCCTGGAATGCGGGGGAGGGCTACAATGAGCAGTTCTTC. Based on the CDR3 plus reference TRBV30 and TRBJ2-1, the full variable domain is SQTIHQWPATLVQPVGSPLSLECTVEGTSNPNLYWYRQAAGRGLQLLFYSVGIGQISSEVPQNLSASRPQDRQFILSSKKLLLSDSGFYLCAWNAGEGYNEQFFGPGTRLTVL.

V is TRBV24-1 and J is TRBJ1-1; D call uncertain. Germline V lookup: CDR1 KGHDR, CDR2 SFDVKD. The CDR3 sequence is 13 residues long. With 2 bases removed from V and 0 bases from J, the gap between germline ends came to 3 bases. The CDR3, as DNA: TGTGCCACCAGTGATTCCTTGAACACTGAAGCTTTCTTT. Amino acid sequence: CATSDSLNTEAFF.

The chain has TRBV4-1 and TRBJ1-5; 9 nucleotides match TRBD1. Germline values: CDR1 MGHRA, CDR2 YSYEKL. This CDR3 region has 15 residues. V shed 4 bases, J shed 4 bases, and the junction held 5 bases outside the gene matches. CDR3 sequence (DNA): TGCGCCAGCAGCCGGGGACAGGGTGGGAATCAGCCCCAGCATTTT. This gives the protein CASSRGQGGNQPQHF.

The chain carries TRBV6-5 and TRBJ1-2; D not certain. The V end was cut by 2 bases, the J end by 4 bases, with 8 bases between. CDR1 MNHEY and CDR2 SVGAGI come from the germline V gene. The CDR3 contains 13 residues. The DNA for the CDR3 is TGTGCCAGCAGTTACGGGCGGACCTATGGCTACACCTTC. Translating it yields CASSYGRTYGYTF.

The V gene is TRBV12-3 or TRBV12-4, the J gene TRBJ2-7, with D possibly TRBD2 on 6 matching bases. The CDR3 totals 14 residues. Trimming stripped 5 bases from V and 0 bases from J, with 11 bases between. The CDR3 coding sequence is TGTGCCAGCAGTGCGGGGTTAAGCTCCTACGAGCAGTACTTC. Its protein is CASSAGLSSYEQYF.

This clonotype occurred a few times. The chain combines TRBV27 with TRBJ1-5; D not resolved. The CDR3 length is 13 residues. Looked up from germline, CDR1 is MNHEY and CDR2 is SMNVEV (reference sequence). Trimming left V 4 bases short and J 4 bases short, with 8 bases between. The CDR3 loop is CASSSAGNQPQHF. CDR3 DNA sequence: TGTGCCAGCAGTTCCGCGGGGAATCAGCCCCAGCATTTT.

In DNA form, the CDR3 reads TGTGCCAGCAGTGAATTTGGGCAGTACTCCTACAATGAGCAGTTCTTC. Residues: CASSEFGQYSYNEQFF. The rearrangement links TRBV25-1 to TRBJ2-1, with D unclear. Looked up from germline, CDR1 is MGHDK and CDR2 is SYGVNS. V gave up 1 base and J gave up 0 bases, with 10 bases separating them. The CDR3 is 16 amino acids.